These 9 T cell receptor beta chains were sequenced from one sample in a study of shared clonotypes between healthy human individuals. Measured with immunoSEQ multiplex PCR; TCRdb has only the in-frame clones, and not every one. The sample gives about 2.3 million clones, approximately 95% of which show up once; about 0.41% is in the top ten. Input material: naive CD4+ T cells from PBMCs. Sample subset: CD45RA+ positively selected. The receptors were sampled from a man between 18 and 29 years old in good health. Some clones in this sample may be carry-over from other donors' samples.

This clone was found a few times. The chain has TRBV29-1 and TRBJ1-1, with a weak D call TRBD1 (5 bases). The CDR3 is 13 residues long. Germline V gene lookup returns CDR1 SQVTM and CDR2 ANQGSEA. V gave up 1 base and J gave up 5 bases, with 11 bases separating them. The CDR3 sequence is CSVEAGQWTEAFF. DNA of the CDR3: TGCAGCGTTGAAGCAGGGCAATGGACTGAAGCTTTCTTT. Combining the CDR3 with reference TRBV29-1 and TRBJ1-1 gives the whole variable domain SAVISQKPSRDICQRGTSLTIQCQVDSQVTMMFWYRQQPGQSLTLIATANQGSEATYESGFVIDKFPISRPNLTFSTLTVSNMSPEDSSIYLCSVEAGQWTEAFFGQGTRLTVV.

The chain carries TRBV13 and TRBJ1-2, with 9 nucleotides matching TRBD1. The V gene end was trimmed by 6 bases and the J gene end by 12 bases; junction bases not matched to a gene: 20. This CDR3 has 16 amino acids. Germline-derived CDR1 and CDR2 are PRHDT and FYEKMQ (reference sequence). The CDR3 region has the DNA TGTGCCAGCAGGGGGACAGGGCTGGGCGAGGGCGGTCGTCACACCTTC. As protein: CASRGTGLGEGGRHTF.

V gene TRBV4-2 combines with J gene TRBJ2-3; a possible D gene is TRBD1 (5 bases). The length of the CDR3 is 16 residues. Trimming took 1 base from V and 0 from J, leaving 11 bases between them. Germline V CDR1 and CDR2: LGHNA, YNFKEQ. CDR3 sequence: CASSQAPGSSTDTQYF. CDR3 bases: TGTGCCAGCAGCCAAGCCCCAGGGTCCAGCACAGATACGCAGTATTTT.

The chain combines TRBV6-1 with TRBJ1-2; 9 bases match TRBD1. J lost 4 bases, V lost 6 bases, and 6 bases had no gene match. This CDR3 region has 14 residues. Germline V CDR1 and CDR2: MNHNS, SASEGT. The CDR3 reads CASRQGALGYGYTF. The DNA of the CDR3 is TGTGCCAGCAGACAGGGGGCTCTAGGCTATGGCTACACCTTC.

This chain links TRBV9 with TRBJ2-5, with 10 bases fitting TRBD1. The V gene's germline CDR1 is SGDLS and CDR2 YYNGEE. CDR3 length equals 15 residues. V trimming: 3 bases; J trimming: 4 bases; junction bases outside the gene matches: 6. The CDR3 is CASSGTGGRVETQYF. The DNA of the CDR3 is TGTGCCAGCAGCGGGACAGGGGGAAGGGTAGAGACCCAGTACTTC.

This clone was seen once. This CDR3 is also generated by other DNA sequences in the sample. CDR3 sequence (DNA): TGCGCCAGCAGCTTCAAGATAGCGGGAGGCGACAATGAGCAGTTCTTC. It yields the protein CASSFKIAGGDNEQFF. The V and J genes are TRBV5-1 and TRBJ2-1; 10 bases align to TRBD2. CDR3 length: 16 amino acids. V lost 2 bases to trimming and J lost 5 bases; unmatched junction nucleotides: 7. Germline assignment: CDR1 SGHRS and CDR2 YFSETQ. The variable domain in full, with the rest retrieved from reference TRBV5-1 and TRBJ2-1, is KAGVTQTPRYLIKTRGQQVTLSCSPISGHRSVSWYQQTPGQGLQFLFEYFSETQRNKGNFPGRFSGRQFSNSRSEMNVSTLELGDSALYLCASSFKIAGGDNEQFFGPGTRLTVL.

Note on this clone: Other nucleotide sequences in the sample specify the same CDR3. V is TRBV7-2 and J is TRBJ1-1; D not certain. The CDR3 totals 14 residues. CDR1 is SGHTA and CDR2 is FQGNSA in the germline V gene. With 1 base removed from V and 1 base from J, the gap between germline ends came to 7 bases. CDR3 protein: CASSLVSWNTEAFF. Here the CDR3 DNA reads TGTGCCAGCAGCTTAGTGAGCTGGAACACTGAAGCTTTCTTT.

J is TRBJ2-2 and V is TRBV27; a possible D gene is TRBD1 (6 bases). Trimming took 6 bases from V and 6 from J, leaving 23 bases between them. The germline V gene has CDR1 MNHEY and CDR2 SMNVEV (reference sequence). The CDR3 runs 17 residues. This CDR3 is CASRLLPGTLVAGELFF. The CDR3 DNA sequence: TGTGCCAGCAGGCTTCTTCCCGGGACACTAGTGGCCGGGGAGCTGTTTTTT.

The chain carries TRBV28 and TRBJ1-1; TRBD1 is a possible D gene (5 bases). Germline CDR1 reads MDHEN; CDR2 reads SYDVKM. V shed 5 bases and J shed 0 bases, with 31 bases lying between them. This CDR3 contains 21 residues. The CDR3, as DNA: TGTGCCAGCAGTCGAGGTCAGGGACCACTTGGCCGAACCATAATGAACACTGAAGCTTTCTTT. This codes for CASSRGQGPLGRTIMNTEAFF.